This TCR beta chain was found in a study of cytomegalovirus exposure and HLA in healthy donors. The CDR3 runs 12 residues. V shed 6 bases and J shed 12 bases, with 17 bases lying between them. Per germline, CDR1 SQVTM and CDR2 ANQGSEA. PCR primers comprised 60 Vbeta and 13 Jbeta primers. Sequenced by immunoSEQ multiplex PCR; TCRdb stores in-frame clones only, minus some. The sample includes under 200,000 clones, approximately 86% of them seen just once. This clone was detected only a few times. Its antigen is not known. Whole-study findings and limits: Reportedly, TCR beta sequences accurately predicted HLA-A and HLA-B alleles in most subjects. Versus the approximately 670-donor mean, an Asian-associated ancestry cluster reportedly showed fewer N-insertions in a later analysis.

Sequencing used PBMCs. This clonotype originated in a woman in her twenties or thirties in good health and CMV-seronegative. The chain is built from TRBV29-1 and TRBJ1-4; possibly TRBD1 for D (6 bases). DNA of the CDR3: TGCAGCGTCAGTGCACAGGGTATTGAACTGTTTTTT. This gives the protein CSVSAQGIELFF.